A selection of T cell receptor beta chains follows, all from one sample in a study of cytomegalovirus exposure and HLA in healthy donors. Data came from immunoSEQ multiplex PCR; TCRdb stores just in-frame clones and leaves some out. Of 85,000 to 130,000 clones listed, 65% to 80% were seen once; the top ten hold approximately 2.8%. Sequenced material: PBMCs. Every receptor here comes from a male donor in good health and CMV-seropositive. Both conserved end residues are part of each CDR3. A D gene is named only where the DNA matches it firmly. The size of a clone is reported for some rows only, either as once, few or many, or as a class for expanded clones.

TRBJ1-5 | TRBV28 | 12 | . | . | CASSSGFQPQHF | TGTGCCAGCAGTTCAGGGTTCCAGCCCCAGCATTTT
TRBJ1-1 | TRBV2 | 12 | . | . | CASSLSSPEAFF | TGTGCCAGCAGTCTGAGTAGCCCTGAAGCTTTCTTT
TRBJ2-7 | TRBV27 | 14 | . | TRBD1 | CASAGTGGFHEQYF | TGTGCCAGCGCGGGGACAGGAGGATTCCACGAGCAGTACTTC
TRBJ2-1 | TRBV29-1 | 16 | . | TRBD2 | CSVLRLAGGPYNEQFF | TGCAGCGTGCTAAGACTAGCGGGGGGGCCATACAATGAGCAGTTCTTC
TRBJ2-1 | TRBV6-4 | 15 | . | TRBD2 | CASSDSTSGSNEQFF | TGTGCCAGCAGTGACTCTACTAGCGGGAGCAATGAGCAGTTCTTC
TRBJ1-3 | TRBV19 | 12 | once | . | CASSGIPGTIYF | TGTGCCAGTAGTGGAATACCGGGCACCATATATTTT
TRBJ2-7 | TRBV18 | 15 | . | TRBD2 | CASSPIIAGLGEQYF | TGTGCCAGCTCACCAATTATAGCGGGACTGGGAGAGCAGTACTTC
TRBJ2-7 | TRBV18 | 16 | . | TRBD2 | CASSSGLAGGFDEQYF | TGTGCCAGCTCTTCGGGACTAGCGGGAGGGTTTGACGAGCAGTACTTC
TRBJ1-1 | TRBV29-1 | 13 | . | . | CSVVRPENTEAFF | TGCAGCGTTGTGAGGCCCGAGAACACTGAAGCTTTCTTT
TRBJ2-1 | TRBV2 | 15 | . | . | CASRYLEGWSNEQFF | TGTGCCAGCAGGTACCTGGAGGGCTGGAGCAATGAGCAGTTCTTC
TRBJ1-3 | TRBV9 | 17 | . | TRBD1 | CASSHKLTGESGNTIYF | TGTGCCAGCAGTCATAAATTGACAGGGGAGTCTGGAAACACCATATATTTT
TRBJ1-1 | TRBV4-3 | 15 | few | . | CASRTAIRSVSEAFF | TGCGCCAGCCGGACAGCCATTAGATCGGTCTCTGAAGCTTTCTTT
TRBJ2-5 | TRBV6-6 | 15 | . | . | CASSYRDRPRETQYF | TGTGCCAGCAGTTACCGTGACAGGCCCCGGGAGACCCAGTACTTC
TRBJ2-7 | TRBV9 | 15 | many | TRBD1 | CASSPQGQGFYEQYF | TGTGCCAGCAGCCCACAGGGACAGGGTTTCTACGAGCAGTACTTC
TRBJ2-7 | TRBV7-2 | 15 | . | TRBD1 | CASSARTGGNYEQYF | TGTGCCAGCAGCGCGAGGACAGGGGGCAACTACGAGCAGTACTTC
TRBJ2-7 | TRBV5-6 | 15 | few | TRBD1 | CASSLPGQGAHEQYF | TGTGCCAGCAGCTTACCGGGACAGGGGGCCCACGAGCAGTACTTC
TRBJ2-7 | TRBV7-2 | 14 | . | TRBD1 | CASSPSRGHREQYF | TGTGCCAGCAGCCCGTCCAGGGGGCACAGGGAGCAGTACTTC
TRBJ2-7 | TRBV7-8 | 20 | . | TRBD2 | CASSFLSSGLAGVDFYEQYF | TGTGCCAGCAGCTTCTTATCATCAGGCCTAGCGGGAGTAGATTTCTACGAGCAGTACTTC
TRBJ2-5 | TRBV7-3 | 12 | . | . | CASSFRGETQYF | TGTGCCAGCAGCTTCCGCGGGGAGACCCAGTACTTC
TRBJ1-1 | TRBV6-6 | 15 | . | TRBD1 | CASRPSQGTNTEAFF | TGTGCCAGCAGACCCTCACAGGGGACGAACACTGAAGCTTTCTTT
TRBJ1-5 | TRBV28 | 14 | few | . | CASSMRTNNQPQHF | TGTGCCAGCAGCATGAGGACAAACAATCAGCCCCAGCATTTT
TRBJ1-1 | TRBV18 | 15 | . | TRBD1 | CASSSPTGVVAEAFF | TGTGCCAGCTCATCGCCGACAGGGGTTGTGGCTGAAGCTTTCTTT
TRBJ2-1 | TRBV29-1 | 13 | . | TRBD2 | CSVEGLPLDEQFF | TGCAGCGTTGAGGGACTACCCCTCGATGAGCAGTTCTTC
TRBJ2-7 | TRBV4-1 | 14 | . | . | CASSQEGLEYEQYF | TGCGCCAGCAGCCAAGAAGGCCTGGAGTACGAGCAGTACTTC
TRBJ2-7 | TRBV9 | 16 | . | TRBD2 | CASSPIRTSGTYEQYF | TGTGCCAGCAGCCCGATACGGACTAGCGGCACCTACGAGCAGTACTTC
TRBJ2-1 | TRBV7-8 | 12 | . | . | CASSSGQFEQFF | TGTGCCAGCAGCTCCGGACAGTTTGAGCAGTTCTTC
TRBJ2-1 | TRBV6-1 | 15 | . | . | CASSVRQGSFYEQFF | TGTGCCAGCAGTGTAAGGCAGGGAAGCTTTTATGAGCAGTTCTTC
TRBJ2-1 | TRBV6-1 | 14 | once | TRBD2 | CASISGGSNNEQFF | TGTGCCAGCATAAGCGGGGGTTCCAACAATGAGCAGTTCTTC
TRBJ1-4 | TRBV7-2 | 15 | few | TRBD1 | CASSLGTGAGEKLFF | TGTGCCAGCAGCTTAGGCACAGGGGCCGGGGAAAAACTGTTTTTT
TRBJ1-1 | TRBV5-1 | 17 | . | TRBD1 | CASSGSRDRGLDTEAFF | TGCGCCAGCAGCGGTTCCCGGGACAGGGGTTTAGACACTGAAGCTTTCTTT
TRBJ1-6 | TRBV5-6 | 15 | . | TRBD1 | CASSYRGSYNSPLHF | TGTGCCAGCAGCTACAGGGGCTCCTATAATTCACCCCTCCACTTT
TRBJ1-2 | TRBV27 | 13 | . | TRBD1 | CATAGTANYGYTF | TGTGCCACGGCCGGGACAGCCAACTATGGCTACACCTTC
TRBJ1-1 | TRBV30 | 13 | . | . | CAWSVQQNTEAFF | TGTGCCTGGAGTGTACAGCAAAACACTGAAGCTTTCTTT
TRBJ1-1 | TRBV6-1 | 12 | . | . | CASEWEDTEAFF | TGTGCCAGCGAGTGGGAGGACACTGAAGCTTTCTTT
TRBJ2-7 | TRBV5-6 | 18 | . | TRBD2 | CASSLPLLGLAGTYEQYF | TGTGCCAGCAGCTTGCCCCTTCTCGGACTAGCGGGAACCTACGAGCAGTACTTC
TRBJ1-5 | TRBV7-9 | 17 | . | . | CASSPVDSLGSNQPQHF | TGTGCCAGCAGCCCTGTTGACAGTTTAGGGAGCAATCAGCCCCAGCATTTT
TRBJ2-7 | TRBV5-1 | 15 | once | . | CASSLEPGLLYEQYF | TGCGCCAGCAGCTTGGAGCCAGGGTTGTTGTACGAGCAGTACTTC
TRBJ2-3 | TRBV7-6 | 15 | . | . | CASSLGGSRADTQYF | TGTGCCAGCAGCTTAGGAGGGAGCCGAGCAGATACGCAGTATTTT
TRBJ2-3 | TRBV2 | 14 | . | TRBD2 | CASGGTSGKDTQYF | TGTGCCAGTGGCGGGACTAGCGGGAAAGATACGCAGTATTTT
TRBJ2-2 | TRBV7-2 | 14 | . | TRBD2 | CASSPGLASGELFF | TGTGCCAGCAGCCCGGGACTAGCGTCCGGGGAGCTGTTTTTT
TRBJ1-2 | TRBV7-2 | 14 | once | . | CASSSPGRNYGYTF | TGTGCCAGCAGCTCGCCGGGTCGCAACTATGGCTACACCTTC
TRBJ1-2 | TRBV20-1 | 11 | . | TRBD1 | CSPDRGTGYTF | TGCAGTCCTGACAGGGGGACTGGCTACACCTTC
TRBJ2-7 | TRBV7-2 | 12 | . | . | CASSLAPGEQYF | TGTGCCAGCAGCTTAGCGCCAGGCGAGCAGTACTTC
TRBJ2-7 | TRBV2 | 15 | few | . | CASSEEVGRGNEQYF | TGTGCCAGCAGTGAAGAGGTCGGCAGGGGAAACGAGCAGTACTTC
TRBJ2-6 | TRBV9 | 15 | . | . | CASSGGVSGANVLTF | TGTGCCAGCAGCGGCGGGGTCTCTGGGGCCAACGTCCTGACTTTC
TRBJ1-2 | TRBV7-9 | 13 | . | . | CASSLLEGGGYTF | TGTGCCAGCAGCTTATTGGAGGGAGGTGGCTACACCTTC
TRBJ1-1 | TRBV30 | 14 | . | TRBD1 | CAWRGQGVGTEAFF | TGTGCCTGGCGCGGACAGGGGGTCGGGACTGAAGCTTTCTTT
TRBJ2-7 | TRBV19 | 13 | . | TRBD1 | CAVRDSLTYEQYF | TGTGCCGTCCGGGACAGCTTGACCTACGAGCAGTACTTC
TRBJ2-7 | TRBV6-5 | 12 | few | TRBD1 | CASRGQAYEQYF | TGTGCCAGCAGGGGACAGGCCTACGAGCAGTACTTC
TRBJ2-7 | TRBV9 | 14 | . | TRBD1 | CASSAGTGGSEQYF | TGTGCCAGCAGCGCCGGGACAGGGGGCTCCGAGCAGTACTTC
TRBJ2-3 | TRBV6-1 | 18 | few | TRBD1 | CASSEVVQTGASPDTQYF | TGTGCCAGCAGTGAAGTGGTGCAGACAGGGGCTAGCCCAGATACGCAGTATTTT
TRBJ1-2 | TRBV29-1 | 15 | once | TRBD1 | CSVEYRDSHNYGYTF | TGCAGCGTTGAATATCGGGACAGCCACAACTATGGCTACACCTTC
TRBJ1-4 | TRBV4-3 | 14 | . | . | CASSQDTSGEKLFF | TGCGCCAGCAGCCAAGACACATCTGGTGAAAAACTGTTTTTT